This record covers a single T cell receptor (beta chain). Its specificity is not known. The sample comes from a study of PD-1 blockade in classical Hodgkin lymphoma. Study-wide points: It was reported that newly diagnosed patients had less baseline TCR diversity than healthy donors. TCR diversity in CD4+, not CD8+, cells rose significantly by C4D1. The diversity seen at baseline in complete responders resembled that of newly diagnosed patients. Those starting nivolumab under 1 year post-ASCT were excluded.

Time point defined: cycle 4 day 1 (C4D1), after less than 7 weeks of nivolumab. Each of the patients experienced relapse following autologous stem cell transplantation, and their brentuximab vedotin exposure differed. V lost 6 bases to trimming and J lost 8 bases; unmatched junction nucleotides: 9. This CDR3 is 15 amino acids long. Per the germline V gene, CDR1 is ENHRY and CDR2 is SYGVKD. The repertoire was sequenced with immunoSEQ multiplex PCR; TCRdb's copy has only in-frame clones and lacks some. The repertoire holds about 31,000 clones, approximately 85% seen once, with about 17% in the top ten.

The chain couples TRBV10-3 to TRBJ2-1; 11 bases are a match to TRBD2. This sample comprised peripheral blood mononuclear cells (PBMCs), obtained before the fourth cycle of nivolumab. The TCR was taken from a human donor with classical Hodgkin lymphoma. The CDR3, as DNA: TGTGCCATCAGGTCGGTAGCGGGAGGGCCGGATGAGCAGTTCTTC. It encodes CAIRSVAGGPDEQFF.